These 30 T cell receptor beta chains were sequenced from one sample in a study of T cell repertoires and Cas9 in healthy adults. The table came from immunoSEQ multiplex PCR; TCRdb's copy has only in-frame clones and leaves some out. This sample has some 20,000 clones, with about 90% found just once. The sample taken for sequencing was CD4+ effector T cells (CD127+, CD25-, CD137-, CD154-) from PBMCs; culture status not recorded. The source is a human donor in good health.

The V call is TRBV6-5, the J call TRBJ1-2; tentatively, D is TRBD1 (6 bases). The CDR3 length is 13 residues. V was cut by 7 bases and J by 10 bases, with 19 bases left in between. Germline CDR1 and CDR2: MNHEY and SVGAGI. The CDR3 region is CASTGGAGGAYTF. The DNA of the CDR3 is TGTGCCAGCACCGGGGGGGCAGGAGGCGCCTACACCTTC.

The chain links TRBV9 to TRBJ1-2, with 7 positions matching TRBD1. V shed 3 bases and J 4 bases; nucleotides not matched to a gene: 3. The CDR3 extends over 13 amino acids. The germline gives CDR1 SGDLS, CDR2 YYNGEE. CDR3 DNA sequence: TGTGCCAGCAGCGAGGGGACAGCCTATGGCTACACCTTC. This sequence encodes CASSEGTAYGYTF.

V and J are TRBV5-8 and TRBJ1-2, with TRBD1 matching 8 bases. With 5 bases clipped from V and 2 bases from J, the junction kept 5 bases outside the gene matches. Germline V CDR1 and CDR2: SGHTS, YDEGEE. CDR3 size: 14 residues. The DNA for the CDR3 is TGTGCCAGCAGAAACAGGGGGGTCAACTATGGCTACACCTTC. It yields the protein CASRNRGVNYGYTF.

CDR3 sequence: CAIRGEQEGTQETQYF. The CDR3 region has the DNA TGTGCCATCAGGGGAGAACAGGAGGGGACACAAGAGACCCAGTACTTC. V usage is TRBV10-3 and J usage is TRBJ2-5; D assignment may be TRBD1 or TRBD2 (6 bases each). This CDR3 is 16 amino acids long. V lost 6 bases and J 2 bases, leaving 19 bases between the germline ends. CDR1 is ENHRY, CDR2 SYGVKD, per germline.

This clone has only one observation. CDR3 nucleotide sequence: TGTGCCAGCAGTGAAACGGAGTATAGCAATCAGCCCCAGCATTTT. Protein product: CASSETEYSNQPQHF. V gene TRBV6-1 combines with J gene TRBJ1-5, with D hard to call. Between the trimmed V and J ends, which lost 2 bases and 0 bases, there was a span of 8 bases. Germline V gene lookup returns CDR1 MNHNS and CDR2 SASEGT. The CDR3 covers 15 residues.

The chain links TRBV19 to TRBJ1-4; weak D call: TRBD1 (6 bases). Germline-derived CDR1 and CDR2 are LNHDA and SQIVND (reference sequence). V lost 4 bases to trimming and J lost 7 bases, with 13 bases between them. The length of the CDR3 is 14 residues. CDR3 sequence reads: CASSRLQGGEKLFF. The CDR3 bases are TGTGCCAGTAGTAGGTTACAGGGTGGTGAAAAACTGTTTTTT.

This clone was seen once. The chain uses TRBV30 and TRBJ1-1; no clear D gene. Per the germline V gene, CDR1 is GTSNPN and CDR2 is SVGIG (reference sequence). CDR3 length: 18 amino acids. Trimming removed 5 bases from V and 1 base from J, with 26 bases in between. The CDR3 sequence is CAWDRAPHGKIRNTEAFF. DNA of the CDR3: TGTGCCTGGGACCGGGCCCCCCACGGGAAGATAAGGAACACTGAAGCTTTCTTT.

The gene calls are TRBV6-1 and TRBJ1-1, with a possible D match to TRBD1 (6 bases). The V end lost 5 bases, the J end lost 5 bases, and 15 bases lay between the germline ends. Germline CDR1 is MNHNS and CDR2 is SASEGT. The CDR3 has 14 amino acids. CDR3 sequence (DNA): TGTGCCAGCAGTTCCTCAGGGGCAAGGACTGAAGCTTTCTTT. This sequence encodes CASSSSGARTEAFF.

The rearrangement uses TRBV4-3 and TRBJ2-2; tentatively, D is TRBD2 (5 bases). CDR1 and CDR2 (germline): LGHNA, YSLEER. This CDR3 has 13 amino acids. Trimming left V 8 bases short and J 4 bases short, with 11 bases between. The CDR3 region has the DNA TGCGCCAGCGGGTATGGAGGCACCGGGGAGCTGTTTTTT. Its protein product is CASGYGGTGELFF.

V and J are TRBV10-1 and TRBJ1-6; D is uncertain. V was pared by 2 bases and J by 9 bases, with 17 bases between. The CDR3 loop spans 16 amino acids. The germline V gene has CDR1 WNHNN and CDR2 SYGVQD (reference sequence). The chain's CDR3 is CASSEGRLREGSPLHF. Written as DNA, the CDR3 is TGCGCCAGCAGTGAGGGAAGACTGCGAGAAGGTTCACCCCTCCACTTT.

In the case of this clone: One junction end does not reproduce the germline sequence, and a read error may be involved. The sample contains more than one DNA sequence encoding this CDR3. The chain joins TRBV4-1 to TRBJ1-2, with 7 bases fitting TRBD1. The CDR3 sequence is 14 residues long. Germline CDR1 MGHRA, CDR2 YSYEKL. The CDR3 DNA sequence: TGTGCCAGCAGCCAAACGGGACAGAACTATGGCTACACCTTC. Amino acids: CASSQTGQNYGYTF.

This rearrangement joins TRBV12-5 to TRBJ1-2; 8 bases are a match to TRBD1. The V segment lost 1 base and the J segment 6 bases; nucleotides outside the gene matches: 7. In germline, CDR1 is LGHNT, CDR2 FRNRAP. This CDR3 contains 15 residues. Written as DNA, the CDR3 is TGTGCTAGTGGTTTGGAGACAGGGGTAATACATGGCTACACCTTC. This gives the protein CASGLETGVIHGYTF.

V gene TRBV10-1 combines with J gene TRBJ1-1; 8 nucleotides match TRBD1. CDR3 size: 15 residues. Trimming removed 5 bases from V and 7 bases from J; junction bases left unmatched: 12. CDR1 and CDR2 from the germline V gene are WNHNN and SYGVQD (reference sequence). The CDR3 is CASSPTGDRVGEAFF. The CDR3 DNA is TGCGCCAGCAGTCCGACAGGGGATAGAGTCGGTGAAGCTTTCTTT.

The V call is TRBV29-1, the J call TRBJ1-1; D is unresolved. The V gene lost 4 bases and the J gene lost 5 bases, with 14 bases spanning the gap. The CDR3 sequence is 13 residues long. The germline V gene has CDR1 SQVTM and CDR2 ANQGSEA. CDR3 region: CSVAITGDTEAFF. The DNA for the CDR3 is TGCAGCGTTGCGATCACCGGGGATACTGAAGCTTTCTTT.

V and J are TRBV2 and TRBJ1-2; D is ambiguous. The germline gives CDR1 SNHLY, CDR2 FYNNEI. This CDR3 has 15 amino acids. Trimming stripped 0 bases from V and 4 bases from J, with 12 bases between. CDR3 residues: CASSEARRVSYGYTF. As DNA, the CDR3 is TGTGCCAGCAGTGAAGCGCGGAGAGTTAGCTATGGCTACACCTTC.

The V and J genes are TRBV7-9 and TRBJ1-4; 8 positions agree with TRBD1. The CDR3 runs to 15 residues. Looked up from germline, CDR1 is SEHNR and CDR2 is FQNEAQ (reference sequence). The junction had 7 bases not matched to a gene; V was cut back by 5 bases and J by 5 bases. CDR3 in amino acids: CASSISQGANEKLFF. CDR3 sequence (DNA): TGTGCCAGCAGCATCTCCCAGGGGGCGAATGAAAAACTGTTTTTT. The whole variable domain, filled in from reference TRBV7-9 and TRBJ1-4, reads DTGVSQNPRHKITKRGQNVTFRCDPISEHNRLYWYRQTLGQGPEFLTYFQNEAQLEKSRLLSDRFSAERPKGSFSTLEIQRTEQGDSAMYLCASSISQGANEKLFFGSGTQLSVL.

The V call is TRBV2, the J call TRBJ2-1; 9 positions match TRBD2. The CDR3 spans 15 residues. The germline gives CDR1 SNHLY, CDR2 FYNNEI. V dropped 6 bases and J dropped 7; count of bases not matched to a gene: 10. In DNA form, the CDR3 reads TGTGCCAGCAGCCAGACTAGCGGACCACCTAATGAGCAGTTCTTC. This codes for CASSQTSGPPNEQFF.

The chain uses TRBV15 and TRBJ1-5, with D unresolved. Trimming removed 0 bases from V and 6 bases from J, with 6 bases in between. Germline loops: CDR1 LNHNV, CDR2 YYDKDF (reference sequence). The CDR3 runs to 13 residues. The CDR3 protein is CATSRDLRQPQHF. The CDR3 DNA sequence: TGTGCCACCAGCAGAGATCTTCGTCAGCCCCAGCATTTT.

The CDR3 nucleotides read TGTGCCAGCAGACCCTGGACAGGAGGGGACACCTTC. This translates into CASRPWTGGDTF. The rearrangement uses TRBV28 and TRBJ1-2, with TRBD1 identical over 7 bases. J lost 12 bases, V lost 6 bases, and 10 bases had no gene match. The CDR3 is 12 amino acids. Germline CDR1 and CDR2: MDHEN and SYDVKM.

The V and J genes are TRBV2 and TRBJ1-4; D is undetermined. CDR1 SNHLY and CDR2 FYNNEI come from the germline V gene. The CDR3 has 14 amino acids. The ends were cut back, 7 bases at V and 0 bases at J, with 9 bases in the middle. CDR3 DNA: TGTGCCAGCATGTCCGGAGCAACTAATGAAAAACTGTTTTTT. It specifies CASMSGATNEKLFF.

The V and J genes are TRBV27 and TRBJ2-3; perhaps TRBD2 as D (5 bases). Germline CDR1 is MNHEY and CDR2 is SMNVEV (reference sequence). Trimming removed 5 bases at V and 2 bases at J, with 14 bases between. The CDR3 spans 15 residues. Here the CDR3 reads CASSPASGYTDTQYF. The CDR3 coding sequence is TGTGCCAGCAGTCCCGCCAGCGGATACACAGATACGCAGTATTTT.

V usage is TRBV28 and J usage is TRBJ1-2; D remains unclear. CDR3 length equals 13 residues. V was trimmed by 6 bases and J by 3 bases, leaving 11 bases between them. Germline CDR1 reads MDHEN; CDR2 reads SYDVKM. CDR3: CASSPNVDYGYTF. As DNA, the CDR3 is TGTGCCAGCAGCCCTAACGTCGACTATGGCTACACCTTC.

This clone has more than one count but fewer than ten. This chain links TRBV19 with TRBJ1-3, with a possible D match to TRBD1 (5 bases). V was pared by 5 bases and J by 0 bases, with 14 bases between. Germline V CDR1 and CDR2: LNHDA, SQIVND (reference sequence). The CDR3 is 16 residues long. The CDR3 protein is CASSAPQGGSGNTIYF. As DNA, the CDR3 is TGTGCCAGTAGTGCGCCCCAGGGCGGCTCTGGAAACACCATATATTTT.

This chain uses TRBV5-1 with TRBJ1-6; tentatively, D is TRBD1 (6 bases). Per the germline V gene, CDR1 is SGHRS and CDR2 is YFSETQ. V lost 5 bases and J lost 7, with 13 bases in between. The CDR3 is 14 residues long. The CDR3 nucleotides read TGCGCCAGCAGTTATACCACAGGGAATTCACCCCTCCACTTT. Its translation is CASSYTTGNSPLHF.

The chain joins TRBV25-1 to TRBJ2-1; possibly TRBD1 for D (6 bases). Germline lookup yields CDR1 MGHDK and CDR2 SYGVNS. The CDR3 has 12 amino acids. Trimming left V 3 bases short and J 11 bases short, with 11 bases between. CDR3 in amino acids: CASSDPDSQQFF. CDR3 DNA sequence: TGTGCCAGCAGTGACCCGGACAGCCAGCAGTTCTTC.

Written as DNA, the CDR3 is TGTGCCAGCCTAACCCGGGAAGACACTGAAGCTTTCTTT. Amino acids: CASLTREDTEAFF. J is TRBJ1-1 and V is TRBV6-1; no firm D call. The CDR3 runs 13 residues. Germline-derived CDR1 and CDR2 are MNHNS and SASEGT. Deletions cut 8 bases from V and 3 bases from J, with 13 bases between.

The J gene is TRBJ1-2, the V gene TRBV30; 10 bases agree with TRBD1. Trimming removed 3 bases from V and 5 bases from J; junction bases left unmatched: 6. Germline loops: CDR1 GTSNPN, CDR2 SVGIG (reference sequence). The CDR3 runs to 14 residues. The CDR3 is CAWSGGQGVYGYTF. The CDR3 DNA follows: TGTGCCTGGAGCGGAGGACAGGGGGTTTATGGCTACACCTTC. Variable domain in full (rest from reference TRBV30 and TRBJ1-2): SQTIHQWPATLVQPVGSPLSLECTVEGTSNPNLYWYRQAAGRGLQLLFYSVGIGQISSEVPQNLSASRPQDRQFILSSKKLLLSDSGFYLCAWSGGQGVYGYTFGSGTRLTVV.

The CDR3 spells CASLGDQYF. DNA for the CDR3: TGTGCCAGCCTCGGGGATCAGTACTTC. This rearrangement joins TRBV21-1 to TRBJ2-7; TRBD2 is the table's D call and was not checked against the DNA. TRBV21-1 is annotated as a pseudogene. This CDR3 has 9 residues.

The V call is TRBV27, the J call TRBJ2-7; a possible D gene is TRBD2 (5 bases). V was clipped by 0 bases and J by 9 bases, with 12 bases between them. The CDR3 has 13 amino acids. Germline V lookup: CDR1 MNHEY, CDR2 SMNVEV (reference sequence). CDR3 residues: CASSLSGIGGQYF. The CDR3 nucleotides are TGTGCCAGCAGTTTATCAGGTATTGGAGGGCAGTACTTC.

This clone was seen only a few times. This chain joins TRBV6-5 and TRBJ2-7; 8 bases are a match to TRBD2. V shed 7 bases and J 2 bases; nucleotides not matched to a gene: 7. This CDR3 has 14 amino acids. CDR1 MNHEY and CDR2 SVGAGI come from the germline V gene. CDR3 bases: TGTGCCAGCAAGAGGGGCGGGGGGCCCTACGAGCAGTACTTC. Its translation is CASKRGGGPYEQYF.